The source of this T cell receptor beta chain is a study of T cell clonality in common variable immunodeficiency. Overall study results and limits: Reportedly, TCR beta sequences from common variable immunodeficiency showed fewer deletions and N-nucleotide insertions.

The repertoire was sequenced with immunoSEQ multiplex PCR; TCRdb's copy has only in-frame clones and lacks some. Sampling found about 37,000 clones, none seen once. This clone appeared many times. Its antigen is unidentified. The read terminates 3 residues before the CDR3 end, so the remaining end is supplied by the germline J gene. This CDR3 is 15 amino acids long. Germline V gene data show CDR1 as DFQATT and CDR2 as SNEGSKA (reference sequence). V lost 0 bases and J lost 6; bases outside the gene matches: 8. This TCR was sampled from a person aged 18 to 75 in good health. This sequence joins TRBV20-1 and TRBJ1-5; TRBD1 aligns across 7 bases. The sample comprised peripheral blood mononuclear cells. The CDR3 reads CSARDPVAGGQPQHF. The CDR3 DNA, read in part, is TGCAGTGCTAGAGATCCGGTGGCAGGGGGTCAGCCC.